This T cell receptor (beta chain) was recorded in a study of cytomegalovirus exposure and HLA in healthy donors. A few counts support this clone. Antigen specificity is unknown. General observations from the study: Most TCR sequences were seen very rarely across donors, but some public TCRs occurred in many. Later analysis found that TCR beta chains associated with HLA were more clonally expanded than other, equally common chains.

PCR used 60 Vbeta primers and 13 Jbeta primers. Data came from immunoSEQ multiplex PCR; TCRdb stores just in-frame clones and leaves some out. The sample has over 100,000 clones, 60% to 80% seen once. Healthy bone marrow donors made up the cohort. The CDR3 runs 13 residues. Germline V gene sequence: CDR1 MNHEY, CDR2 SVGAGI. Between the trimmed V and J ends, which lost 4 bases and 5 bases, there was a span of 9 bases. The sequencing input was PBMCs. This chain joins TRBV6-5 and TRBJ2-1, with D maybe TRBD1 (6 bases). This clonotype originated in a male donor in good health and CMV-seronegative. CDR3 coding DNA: TGTGCCAGCAGTTGGCAGGGGCACAATGAGCAGTTCTTC. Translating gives CASSWQGHNEQFF.